The source of this T cell receptor (beta chain) is a study of regulatory T cells in long-lasting Graves disease. Noted time point: newly diagnosed GD, antithyroid drugs for less than 3 months. From RNA extracted from PBMCs, the TCR library was made. This clonotype was counted at least ten times. Arm-PCR of CDR3 regions with iRepertoire HTBI primers generated TCR beta libraries. TCRdb processed the multiplex PCR reads anew with MiXCR; each CDR3 protein has one entry. The table includes 450,000 to 600,000 distinct CDR3 sequences, about a sixth detected once. Another study also made use of these data, one on T cells in Graves' hyperthyroidism and ophthalmopathy.

This TCR was sampled from a man aged 35-49 years with Graves disease. The sample consisted of peripheral blood mononuclear cells (PBMCs), taken at new diagnosis, from a patient treated with antithyroid drugs.

This chain's CDR3 is CASSLLQGRQQYF. The DNA for the CDR3 is TGTGCCAGCAGTTTGTTGCAGGGGAGGCAGCAGTACTTC. V usage is TRBV28 and J usage is TRBJ2-7; D tentatively fits TRBD1 or TRBD2 (6 bases each). The germline V gene encodes CDR1 MDHEN and CDR2 SYDVKM. Trimming left V 3 bases short and J 8 bases short, with 14 bases between. This CDR3 comprises 13 residues.